Below are 6 T cell receptor beta chains sequenced from a single sample in a study of early T cells in non-severe SARS-CoV-2 infection listed by TCRdb under 2021. Receptor libraries were prepared by 5' RACE. The sequencer was a NextSeq 500. TCRdb reanalyzed the raw reads on its own, using fastp at Q25 for trimming and MiXCR for clone calling, and kept in-frame beta chains. Merged by CDR3 protein, the rows form single entries marked with the most common genes and DNA. The table for this sample lists 25,000 to 30,000 distinct CDR3 sequences; about 5.1% of them were counted only once. Roughly 2.5% of the sample goes to the ten largest clones. The specimen sequenced was whole blood. These receptors all stem from an adult who was a healthcare worker with PCR-confirmed SARS-CoV-2 infection or an uninfected control (not recorded which).

This chain uses TRBV18 with TRBJ2-7; D perhaps matches TRBD2 (5 bases). The germline V and J ends were trimmed by 2 bases and 0 bases, with 11 bases remaining between them. There are 15 residues in the CDR3. Germline CDR1 and CDR2: KGHSH and LQKENI. CDR3 loop: CASSPEGALSYEQYF. CDR3 nucleotides: TGTGCCAGCTCACCAGAGGGAGCTCTCTCCTACGAGCAGTACTTC.

This clonotype was observed at least ten times. This chain links TRBV20-1 with TRBJ1-5; D gene uncertain. The CDR3 spans 13 residues. The germline V gene has CDR1 DFQATT and CDR2 SNEGSKA (reference sequence). Trimming removed 3 bases at V and 6 bases at J, with 12 bases between. The CDR3 protein is CSASLGYTQPQHF. DNA of the CDR3: TGCAGTGCTAGTTTAGGGTATACTCAGCCCCAGCATTTT.

In this sample, this clonotype turned up many times. The chain recombines TRBV5-1 with TRBJ2-1, with 7 bases fitting TRBD1. This CDR3 has 16 residues. J was trimmed by 2 bases and V by 1 base; bases with no gene match: 6. CDR1 is SGHRS, CDR2 YFSETQ, per germline. CDR3 loop: CASSLLGTAAYNEQFF. The CDR3 region has the DNA TGCGCCAGCAGCTTGCTGGGGACAGCCGCCTACAATGAGCAGTTCTTC.

This clonotype came up many times. The rearrangement links TRBV11-3 to TRBJ2-1, with 12 bases identical to TRBD2. This CDR3 is built from 16 residues. In germline, CDR1 is SGHNT, CDR2 YENEEA. Trimming took 5 bases from V and 9 from J; bases not matched to a gene: 11. CDR3 sequence: CASSPRLAGEGGEQFF. The CDR3 DNA reads TGTGCCAGCAGCCCTCGACTAGCGGGAGAAGGGGGTGAGCAGTTCTTC.

The rearrangement uses TRBV11-2 and TRBJ2-1, with 13 bases fitting TRBD2. V was clipped by 2 bases and J by 2 bases; unmatched bases: 3. Germline V CDR1 and CDR2: SGHAT, FQNNGV. CDR3 size: 17 residues. The CDR3 nucleotides read TGTGCCAGCAGCTTACGACTAGCGGGAGGTCCCTACAATGAGCAGTTCTTC. This translates into CASSLRLAGGPYNEQFF.

At least ten counts were recorded for this clonotype. The chain carries TRBV12-3 or TRBV12-4 and TRBJ2-2; 9 nucleotides align to TRBD1. CDR3 length: 14 amino acids. After removal of 4 bases from V and 7 bases from J, the junction contained 4 bases not matched to a gene. CDR3 protein: CASSSTGGHGELFF. The CDR3, as DNA: TGTGCCAGCAGTTCTACAGGGGGCCACGGGGAGCTGTTTTTT.